The source of this TCR beta chain is a study of OX40 agonist ivuxolimab in advanced cancers. Study-level background: Hepatocellular carcinoma, melanoma, renal cell or head and neck cancer was diagnosed in the dose-escalation patients.

Germline CDR1 LNHDA, CDR2 SQIVND (reference sequence). The CDR3 has 11 amino acids. V dropped 7 bases and J dropped 4 bases, with 8 bases sitting between them. With baseline, cycle 4 day 1, and cycle 7 day 1 as timepoints, blood was sampled. General study results and limits: Antigen specificity of clonally expanded peripheral T cells was not established. More expanded clones were seen, on average, in CD8+ T cells than in CD4+.

This table comes from immunoSEQ multiplex PCR, and its TCRdb copy is limited to in-frame clones, with some not included. This sample has around 22,000 clones, with more than 80% found just once. Turning to this clone: Its antigen is not known.

The sample was CD4+ or CD8+ T cells sorted from blood, taken in a trial of the OX40 agonist ivuxolimab. The receptor was derived from an adult with an advanced solid tumor such as melanoma, head and neck, liver or kidney cancer. The chain couples TRBV19 to TRBJ2-7, with D possibly matching TRBD1 (5 bases). DNA for the CDR3: TGTGCCAGTACCGCAGGGTACGAGCAGTACTTC. Encoded protein: CASTAGYEQYF. Supplemented by reference TRBV19 and TRBJ2-7, the full variable domain reads DGGITQSPKYLFRKEGQNVTLSCEQNLNHDAMYWYRQDPGQGLRLIYYSQIVNDFQKGDIAEGYSVSREKKESFPLTVTSAQKNPTAFYLCASTAGYEQYFGPGTRLTVT.